The rows below give T cell receptor beta chains drawn from one sample of a study of blood T cell repertoires in COVID-19. The assay was immunoSEQ multiplex PCR, and TCRdb's table has in-frame clones only and misses some. Here the sample spans about 90,000 clones, 90% being singletons. Sample: peripheral blood. The receptors were gathered from a man over 45 with acute or convalescent COVID-19. CDR3s include the opening cysteine and the closing phenylalanine or tryptophan. D genes are given only for firm matches. Part of the rows lack a size; the others show once, few, many or a class for expanded clones.

abundance	v_gene	j_gene	d_gene	CDR3aa	CDR3nt
.	TRBV10-3	TRBJ2-7	TRBD2	CAIRSAIAGAGEQYF	TGTGCCATCAGAAGTGCCATAGCGGGAGCCGGCGAGCAGTACTTC
.	TRBV5-1	TRBJ1-1	.	CASSLEGRGTEAFF	TGCGCCAGCAGCTTGGAGGGGAGGGGGACTGAAGCTTTCTTT
.	TRBV4-3	TRBJ2-7	TRBD1	CASSQDRGQGDEQYF	TGCGCCAGCAGCCAAGATCGGGGTCAGGGGGACGAGCAGTACTTC
few	TRBV19	TRBJ1-2	.	CASRDPGAALYGYTF	TGTGCCAGTAGAGACCCAGGGGCAGCCCTCTATGGCTACACCTTC
.	TRBV24-1	TRBJ1-4	TRBD1	CATSDGQGGNEKLFF	TGTGCCACCAGTGATGGACAGGGGGGCAATGAAAAACTGTTTTTT
.	TRBV7-9	TRBJ2-5	.	CASSFVMGIQETQYF	TGTGCCAGCAGCTTTGTTATGGGCATCCAAGAGACCCAGTACTTC
.	TRBV6-5	TRBJ1-6	TRBD1	CASSYSAGGLHSPLHF	TGTGCCAGCAGTTACTCGGCAGGGGGGTTACACTCACCCCTCCACTTT
.	TRBV6-5	TRBJ2-1	TRBD2	CASKSGGYNEQFF	TGTGCCAGCAAGTCGGGAGGGTACAATGAGCAGTTCTTC
.	TRBV9	TRBJ2-3	TRBD2	CASSLAGAIDTQYF	TGTGCCAGCTCTCTAGCGGGAGCAATAGATACGCAGTATTTT
.	TRBV7-7	TRBJ1-6	.	CASSPNGGHSSYNSPLHF	TGTGCCAGCAGCCCGAATGGTGGTCACAGCTCCTATAATTCACCCCTCCACTTT
.	TRBV5-4	TRBJ1-3	.	CASSLGFGEADTIYF	TGTGCCAGCAGCTTGGGGTTTGGGGAGGCAGACACCATATATTTT
.	TRBV3-1/TRBV3-2	TRBJ1-5	.	CASSQDHGGDQPQHF	TGTGCCAGCAGCCAAGACCATGGGGGGGATCAGCCCCAGCATTTT
.	TRBV6-6	TRBJ1-2	TRBD1	CASYTDRVTFNYGYTF	TGTGCCAGCTACACGGACAGGGTGACCTTTAACTATGGCTACACCTTC
once	TRBV27	TRBJ2-5	.	CASSFQGILETQYF	TGTGCCAGCAGTTTTCAGGGGATTTTGGAGACCCAGTACTTC
.	TRBV6-6	TRBJ2-2	TRBD2	CASSPGTSGTGELFF	TGTGCCAGCAGTCCCGGGACTAGCGGGACCGGGGAGCTGTTTTTT
.	TRBV7-9	TRBJ2-7	.	CASSRDSSEQYF	TGTGCCAGCAGCCGAGACAGTTCCGAGCAGTACTTC
.	TRBV6-5	TRBJ2-5	TRBD1	CASTQGETRTQYF	TGTGCCAGCACTCAGGGGGAGACAAGAACCCAGTACTTC
.	TRBV29-1	TRBJ2-1	TRBD1	CSVEGMHRGPHNEQFF	TGCAGCGTTGAAGGGATGCACAGGGGGCCCCACAATGAGCAGTTCTTC
.	TRBV5-1	TRBJ2-5	TRBD2	CASSTAGLAVQETQYF	TGCGCCAGCAGTACCGCGGGACTAGCGGTACAAGAGACCCAGTACTTC
.	TRBV18	TRBJ2-4	TRBD1	CASSPSPGGPKNIQYF	TGTGCCAGCTCACCATCCCCAGGGGGCCCCAAAAACATTCAGTACTTC
.	TRBV5-1	TRBJ2-3	.	CASNQSCNRADTQYF	TGCGCCAGCAATCAGTCCTGCAACAGGGCCGATACGCAGTATTTT
.	TRBV15	TRBJ2-1	TRBD2	CATVAGGPSYNEQFF	TGTGCCACTGTAGCGGGAGGGCCCTCGTACAATGAGCAGTTCTTC
.	TRBV2	TRBJ1-2	TRBD1	CASKPGTGNYGYTF	TGTGCCAGCAAACCTGGGACAGGGAACTATGGCTACACCTTC
.	TRBV29-1	TRBJ1-2	TRBD1	CSVLWGGQGIYDYGYTF	TGCAGCGTCTTGTGGGGGGGACAGGGAATATATGACTATGGCTACACCTTC
.	TRBV10-3	TRBJ1-3	.	CAISSDRTSGNTIYF	TGTGCCATCAGCTCAGACAGGACCTCTGGAAACACCATATATTTT
.	TRBV6-6	TRBJ2-1	.	CASSSSIEQFF	TGTGCCAGCAGTTCCAGTATTGAGCAGTTCTTC
.	TRBV5-1	TRBJ2-1	.	CASSSRAGEQFF	TGCGCCAGCAGCTCCAGGGCTGGGGAGCAGTTCTTC
.	TRBV6-5	TRBJ2-7	TRBD1	CASSYSGQGGYEQYF	TGTGCCAGCAGTTACTCCGGACAGGGTGGCTACGAGCAGTACTTC
.	TRBV7-9	TRBJ2-3	.	CASSPRLTDTQYF	TGTGCCAGCAGCCCCAGGTTGACAGATACGCAGTATTTT
once	TRBV7-2	TRBJ2-1	TRBD2	CASSARTSGVISSYNEQFF	TGTGCCAGCAGCGCACGGACTAGCGGGGTGATTAGCTCCTACAATGAGCAGTTCTTC
.	TRBV18	TRBJ2-1	TRBD2	CASSPGLAGGEQFF	TGTGCCAGCTCCCCCGGGCTAGCGGGGGGTGAGCAGTTCTTC
.	TRBV7-2	TRBJ1-1	TRBD1	CASSLNQGAEAFF	TGTGCCAGCAGCTTAAACCAGGGGGCTGAAGCTTTCTTT
.	TRBV19	TRBJ1-5	TRBD1	CASSMSTGAVGSNQPQHF	TGTGCCAGTAGTATGAGCACAGGGGCCGTTGGTAGCAATCAGCCCCAGCATTTT
.	TRBV4-1	TRBJ1-1	.	CASSQGGGQSESPLF	TGCGCCAGCAGCCAAGGTGGTGGACAGTCCGAATCTCCTCTCTTT
.	TRBV11-2	TRBJ1-2	.	CASNDWRTGGYTF	TGTGCCAGCAACGACTGGAGAACCGGTGGCTACACCTTC
.	TRBV7-9	TRBJ2-2	.	CASAVGQNTGELFF	TGTGCCTCCGCGGTGGGGCAAAACACCGGGGAGCTGTTTTTT
.	TRBV21-1	TRBJ1-3	.	CASSKADRDSGNTIYF	TGTGCCAGCAGCAAAGCGGACAGGGACTCTGGAAACACCATATATTTT
.	TRBV5-1	TRBJ2-7	TRBD1	CASSPTGGRYEQYF	TGCGCCAGCAGCCCCACAGGGGGCCGTTACGAGCAGTACTTC
.	TRBV28	TRBJ1-1	.	CASSGDQGPHTEAFF	TGTGCCAGCAGCGGGGACCAGGGGCCCCACACTGAAGCTTTCTTT
.	TRBV5-1	TRBJ2-7	.	CASSTLDINSYEQYF	TGCGCCAGCAGCACCTTGGACATTAACTCCTACGAGCAGTACTTC
.	TRBV5-4	TRBJ1-4	.	CASSLAGQGEKLFF	TGTGCCAGCAGCTTGGCTGGGCAGGGGGAAAAACTGTTTTTT
.	TRBV19	TRBJ2-1	TRBD1	CASSLDRGSVSSYNEQFF	TGTGCCAGTAGTCTGGACAGGGGGTCAGTAAGCTCCTACAATGAGCAGTTCTTC